Listed below are T cell receptor beta chains from one sample, sequenced in a study of beta chain features in type 1 diabetes. TCRdb's copy holds only in-frame clones and misses some; the assay was immunoSEQ multiplex PCR. This table holds fewer than 300,000 clones, over 20% found once. Specimen: naive CD4+ T cells from blood. These receptors were obtained from a woman in her forties with type 1 diabetes. Both conserved end residues are part of each CDR3. Each record gives: D gene, V gene, clone size, J gene, CDR3 DNA, CDR3 protein. The D gene is left open where the match is weak. A row's size may be missing; if present it is once, few, many or a size class.

d_gene: .; v_gene: TRBV6-6; abundance: .; j_gene: TRBJ2-1; CDR3nt: TGTGCCAGCAGTCCAGGGTCCTACAATGAGCAGTTCTTC; CDR3aa: CASSPGSYNEQFF
d_gene: .; v_gene: TRBV14; abundance: few; j_gene: TRBJ1-5; CDR3nt: TGTGCCAGCAGCCAATCCGGAGATCAGCCCCAGCATTTT; CDR3aa: CASSQSGDQPQHF
d_gene: .; v_gene: TRBV11-2; abundance: .; j_gene: TRBJ2-3; CDR3nt: TGTGCCAGCAGCCCTTGGTCCGGGGCAGATACGCAGTATTTT; CDR3aa: CASSPWSGADTQYF
d_gene: .; v_gene: TRBV18; abundance: .; j_gene: TRBJ2-5; CDR3nt: TGTGCCAGCTCACTATGGGACACCAGACAAGAGACCCAGTACTTC; CDR3aa: CASSLWDTRQETQYF
d_gene: TRBD2; v_gene: TRBV4-3; abundance: few; j_gene: TRBJ2-7; CDR3nt: TGCGCCAGCAGCCAAATCCCCAGCCTAGCGGGAGGGCCGAGCGAGCAGTACTTC; CDR3aa: CASSQIPSLAGGPSEQYF
d_gene: .; v_gene: TRBV10-3; abundance: .; j_gene: TRBJ2-7; CDR3nt: TGTGCCATCAGTGAGTCGTCTTACCCCAGCTCCTACGAGCAGTACTTC; CDR3aa: CAISESSYPSSYEQYF
d_gene: TRBD1; v_gene: TRBV28; abundance: .; j_gene: TRBJ1-2; CDR3nt: TGTGCCAGCAGTCTCCGACAGGGTTCTAACTATGGCTACACCTTC; CDR3aa: CASSLRQGSNYGYTF
d_gene: .; v_gene: TRBV6-5; abundance: few; j_gene: TRBJ2-7; CDR3nt: TGTGCCAGCGGCTATGCTCGGGAGTCCATCGAGCAGTACTTC; CDR3aa: CASGYARESIEQYF
d_gene: .; v_gene: TRBV4-3; abundance: few; j_gene: TRBJ1-2; CDR3nt: TGCGCCAGCAGCCAAGTCGCACAGGGTAACTATGGCTACACCTTC; CDR3aa: CASSQVAQGNYGYTF
d_gene: .; v_gene: TRBV6-5; abundance: .; j_gene: TRBJ1-1; CDR3nt: TGTGCCAGCAGTTACTCGAGGAGGAATGATGGAGCTTTCTTT; CDR3aa: CASSYSRRNDGAFF
d_gene: TRBD2; v_gene: TRBV7-2; abundance: .; j_gene: TRBJ2-7; CDR3nt: TGTGCCAGCAGCCTAAGACTAGCGGGGTCCTCCTACGAGCAGTACTTC; CDR3aa: CASSLRLAGSSYEQYF
d_gene: TRBD2; v_gene: TRBV4-2; abundance: .; j_gene: TRBJ2-1; CDR3nt: TGTGCCAGCAGCCAGGAGGGACTAGCGCCCTACAATGAGCAGTTCTTC; CDR3aa: CASSQEGLAPYNEQFF
d_gene: TRBD1; v_gene: TRBV29-1; abundance: few; j_gene: TRBJ1-5; CDR3nt: TGCAGCTACCGACAGGGAGACAACAATCAGCCCCAGCATTTT; CDR3aa: CSYRQGDNNQPQHF
d_gene: TRBD1; v_gene: TRBV9; abundance: .; j_gene: TRBJ1-6; CDR3nt: TGTGCCAGCAGCGACAGGGGACAGGGAAGCACCAATTCACCCCTCCACTTT; CDR3aa: CASSDRGQGSTNSPLHF
d_gene: .; v_gene: TRBV29-1; abundance: .; j_gene: TRBJ1-4; CDR3nt: TGCGGGGCAGGGGATGAAAAACTGTTTTTT; CDR3aa: CGAGDEKLFF
d_gene: .; v_gene: TRBV15; abundance: .; j_gene: TRBJ1-3; CDR3nt: TGTGCCACCAGCAGGGGCAGCTCAACTGGAAACACCATATATTTT; CDR3aa: CATSRGSSTGNTIYF
d_gene: .; v_gene: TRBV29-1; abundance: few; j_gene: TRBJ1-4; CDR3nt: TGCAGCGTTGAAGGAGGTGAAAACGAAAAACTGTTTTTT; CDR3aa: CSVEGGENEKLFF
d_gene: .; v_gene: TRBV9; abundance: .; j_gene: TRBJ2-5; CDR3nt: TGTGCCAGCAGCGTAGCCTCAGGGGCGGAGACCCAGTACTTC; CDR3aa: CASSVASGAETQYF
d_gene: .; v_gene: TRBV9; abundance: few; j_gene: TRBJ2-5; CDR3nt: TGTGCCAGCAGCGGACAGCCGAAGGAGACCCAGTACTTC; CDR3aa: CASSGQPKETQYF
d_gene: .; v_gene: TRBV6-6; abundance: .; j_gene: TRBJ2-7; CDR3nt: TGTGCCAGCAACCCCGACTGGTTGAGGGAGCAGTACTTC; CDR3aa: CASNPDWLREQYF
d_gene: .; v_gene: TRBV9; abundance: few; j_gene: TRBJ1-2; CDR3nt: TGTGCCAGCAGCGTAGAGGGGAACGGTGGCTACACCTTC; CDR3aa: CASSVEGNGGYTF
d_gene: .; v_gene: TRBV5-4; abundance: .; j_gene: TRBJ2-5; CDR3nt: TGTGCCAGCAGCTCAAAGGACAGTTTTCAAGAGACCCAGTACTTC; CDR3aa: CASSSKDSFQETQYF
d_gene: .; v_gene: TRBV7-2; abundance: few; j_gene: TRBJ2-7; CDR3nt: TGTGCCAGCAGCTTACTTTCGGGCAGGGCCTACGAGCAGTACTTC; CDR3aa: CASSLLSGRAYEQYF
d_gene: .; v_gene: TRBV7-9; abundance: few; j_gene: TRBJ1-5; CDR3nt: TGTGCCAGCAGCTTAGCTAGGGGATTTTCTAATCAGCCCCAGCATTTT; CDR3aa: CASSLARGFSNQPQHF
d_gene: TRBD1; v_gene: TRBV15; abundance: few; j_gene: TRBJ1-1; CDR3nt: TGTGCCACCAGGGCAGGGGGGCGGACTGAAGCTTTCTTT; CDR3aa: CATRAGGRTEAFF
d_gene: .; v_gene: TRBV20-1; abundance: few; j_gene: TRBJ2-1; CDR3nt: TGCAGTGCTAGTGGGGCTGTTGAGCAGTTCTTC; CDR3aa: CSASGAVEQFF
d_gene: .; v_gene: TRBV30; abundance: few; j_gene: TRBJ1-2; CDR3nt: TGTGCCTGGAGTGGGGGCAGCAACTATGGCTACACCTTC; CDR3aa: CAWSGGSNYGYTF
d_gene: .; v_gene: TRBV28; abundance: few; j_gene: TRBJ2-7; CDR3nt: TGTGCCAGCAGTTCTACAGGGAACTACGAGCAGTACTTC; CDR3aa: CASSSTGNYEQYF
d_gene: .; v_gene: TRBV18; abundance: .; j_gene: TRBJ2-5; CDR3nt: TGTGCCAGCTCACCAAACTTCCAAGAGACCCAGTACTTC; CDR3aa: CASSPNFQETQYF
d_gene: TRBD1; v_gene: TRBV27; abundance: .; j_gene: TRBJ2-6; CDR3nt: TGTGCCAGCAGTCCTAGACAGGGTCGCGGGGCCAACGTCCTGACTTTC; CDR3aa: CASSPRQGRGANVLTF
d_gene: TRBD1; v_gene: TRBV4-1; abundance: .; j_gene: TRBJ1-3; CDR3nt: TGCGCCAGCAGCCAAGGCGGGGACAGGGACAACACCATATATTTT; CDR3aa: CASSQGGDRDNTIYF
d_gene: .; v_gene: TRBV4-2; abundance: .; j_gene: TRBJ1-1; CDR3nt: TGTGCCAGCAGCCCTTCCCCCGAGACAGCGAACACTGAAGCTTTCTTT; CDR3aa: CASSPSPETANTEAFF
d_gene: TRBD1; v_gene: TRBV7-2; abundance: .; j_gene: TRBJ2-1; CDR3nt: TGTGCCAGCAGCTTCGGGACAGGGGGCAATGAGCAGTTCTTC; CDR3aa: CASSFGTGGNEQFF
d_gene: .; v_gene: TRBV7-9; abundance: few; j_gene: TRBJ2-1; CDR3nt: TGTGCCAGCAACCCAGCGGGCGGTTTTAAAGGGCAGTTCTTC; CDR3aa: CASNPAGGFKGQFF
d_gene: .; v_gene: TRBV7-2; abundance: .; j_gene: TRBJ2-6; CDR3nt: TGTGCCAGCAGCTATCCTGCTGGGGCCAACGTCCTGACTTTC; CDR3aa: CASSYPAGANVLTF
d_gene: TRBD2; v_gene: TRBV7-2; abundance: .; j_gene: TRBJ2-7; CDR3nt: TGTGCCAGCAGCCCCCCCTGGGCTAGCGGGGGGGTTGCTGGCGAGCAGTACTTC; CDR3aa: CASSPPWASGGVAGEQYF
d_gene: .; v_gene: TRBV18; abundance: .; j_gene: TRBJ2-5; CDR3nt: TGTGCCAGCACGGACAGTAGAGAGACCCAGTACTTC; CDR3aa: CASTDSRETQYF
d_gene: TRBD2; v_gene: TRBV7-2; abundance: .; j_gene: TRBJ2-3; CDR3nt: TGTGCCAGCAGCCCCGGACCCGCGGGGGGGCGGGATACGCAGTATTTT; CDR3aa: CASSPGPAGGRDTQYF
d_gene: TRBD2; v_gene: TRBV29-1; abundance: few; j_gene: TRBJ2-1; CDR3nt: TGCAGCCCCCGACTAGCGGCACCCTACAATGAGCAGTTCTTC; CDR3aa: CSPRLAAPYNEQFF
d_gene: .; v_gene: TRBV29-1; abundance: few; j_gene: TRBJ1-4; CDR3nt: TGCAGCGTTGCCGGAAGGGGATACGAAAAACTGTTTTTT; CDR3aa: CSVAGRGYEKLFF
d_gene: TRBD1; v_gene: TRBV14; abundance: .; j_gene: TRBJ2-5; CDR3nt: TGTGCCAGCAGCCAAGGGACAGGGTCGGGGCTTTTGGAGACCCAGTACTTC; CDR3aa: CASSQGTGSGLLETQYF